This T cell receptor beta chain was captured by sequencing in a study of blood T cell dynamics during melanoma immunotherapy. Study observations and caveats: At W3, later disease-control patients showed bifurcated PBMC repertoire changes, unlike progressors.

This clone has a single count. Its target is unknown. DNA loading was fixed at 350 to 450 ng for all bulk PBMC samples. TCRdb keeps only in-frame clones here, not all; method: immunoSEQ multiplex PCR. The table includes about 11,000 clones, almost 85% detected once. This CDR3 is 16 amino acids long. The germline V gene has CDR1 SGHDT and CDR2 YYEEEE. V lost 5 bases to trimming and J lost 0 bases; unmatched junction nucleotides: 10. As for time point: pre-treatment baseline. Samples come from before therapy and from week 3 after the first blockade cycle. Prior systemic cancer therapy, immunosuppressant use and other active malignancies excluded patients.

Sequencing was performed on blood, taken from a patient treated with checkpoint blockade. The chain carries TRBV5-6 and TRBJ1-2, with 7 bases aligning to TRBD1. The source of this sequence is a human donor with melanoma. The CDR3 DNA reads TGTGCCAGCAGGCTTCAGGGGGTGGCACCTAACTATGGCTACACCTTC. As protein: CASRLQGVAPNYGYTF. Filled out from reference TRBV5-6 and TRBJ1-2, the complete variable domain reads DAGVTQSPTHLIKTRGQQVTLRCSPKSGHDTVSWYQQALGQGPQFIFQYYEEEERQRGNFPDRFSGHQFPNYSSELNVNALLLGDSALYLCASRLQGVAPNYGYTFGSGTRLTVV.